The 24 T cell receptor beta chains presented below share a single source sample, sequenced in a study of T-cell memory formation after mild COVID-19. TCRdb re-analysed the 5' RACE reads in MiXCR, keeping a single row per CDR3 protein. Of hundreds of thousands of distinct CDR3 sequences listed, around 25% were seen once; the top ten hold around an eighth. Sequencing used PBMCs or a T cell subset sorted from them (not recorded which). These receptors were collected from an adult woman who had mild COVID-19 (a few samples of this study predate the infection). Cell type and time point are not known.

The chain combines TRBV7-9 with TRBJ2-1; TRBD2 agrees at 8 bases. With 5 bases clipped from V and 1 base from J, the junction kept 4 bases outside the gene matches. Germline CDR1 and CDR2: SEHNR and FQNEAQ (reference sequence). This CDR3 is built from 15 residues. The CDR3 sequence is CASSPTSASYNEQFF. CDR3 in DNA: TGTGCCAGCAGCCCGACTAGCGCGTCCTACAATGAGCAGTTCTTC.

As concerns this clonotype: At one boundary the junction diverges from the germline segment, which might be a read error. The CDR3 DNA reads TGTGCCATCAGTGAGTCTGAAACGGACAGGGGCTTC. It yields the protein CAISESETDRGF. J is TRBJ2-7 and V is TRBV10-3; 9 bases are shared with TRBD1. The V gene's germline CDR1 is ENHRY and CDR2 SYGVKD. This CDR3 comprises 12 residues.

This clonotype was observed a few times. This chain links TRBV4-1 with TRBJ1-1; 7 bases map to TRBD1. V lost 6 bases to trimming and J lost 0 bases; unmatched junction nucleotides: 13. The CDR3 covers 17 residues. CDR1 is MGHRA and CDR2 is YSYEKL in the germline V gene. The CDR3 sequence: CASSSLGTAGMNTEAFF. The CDR3 nucleotides are TGCGCCAGCAGTTCTTTAGGGACAGCGGGAATGAACACTGAAGCTTTCTTT.

The chain recombines TRBV9 with TRBJ1-3; 9 bases fit TRBD1. The CDR3 length is 17 residues. V trimming: 2 bases; J trimming: 0 bases; junction bases outside the gene matches: 6. From germline, CDR1 is SGDLS and CDR2 YYNGEE. The CDR3: CASSVGTGLLSGNTIYF. CDR3 sequence (DNA): TGTGCCAGCAGCGTCGGGACAGGGCTTCTCTCTGGAAACACCATATATTTT.

The rearrangement links TRBV20-1 to TRBJ1-2; 7 positions agree with TRBD1. This CDR3 comprises 17 residues. The germline V gene encodes CDR1 DFQATT and CDR2 SNEGSKA (reference sequence). V trimming: 2 bases; J trimming: 0 bases; junction bases outside the gene matches: 12. In DNA, the CDR3 is TGCAGTGCTAGACCTAGACAGGGTGATTGGACTAACTATGGCTACACCTTC. It translates to CSARPRQGDWTNYGYTF.

The table lists this clonotype with a few counts. The V and J genes are TRBV12-3 or TRBV12-4 and TRBJ2-3; 8 bases match TRBD2. The CDR3 spans 14 residues. With V trimmed by 5 bases and J by 1 base, 2 bases remained unmatched. Written as DNA, the CDR3 is TGTGCCAGCAGTACAGCGGGGGGCACAGATACGCAGTATTTT. Protein product: CASSTAGGTDTQYF.

This sequence joins TRBV9 and TRBJ1-2; 7 bases align to TRBD1. This CDR3 comprises 14 residues. The trim removed 3 bases at V and 4 bases at J, leaving 6 bases unmatched. In germline, CDR1 is SGDLS, CDR2 YYNGEE. CDR3 coding DNA: TGTGCCAGCAGCGGCGACAGGGAAAGCTATGGCTACACCTTC. As protein: CASSGDRESYGYTF.

V is TRBV7-9 and J is TRBJ2-7; 10 nucleotides line up with TRBD1. The CDR3 spans 15 residues. Germline V gene sequence: CDR1 SEHNR, CDR2 FQNEAQ (reference sequence). The junction had 9 bases not matched to a gene; V was cut back by 5 bases and J by 5 bases. CDR3 in DNA: TGTGCCAGCAGCATCCCGGGACAGGGGTCCCACGAGCAGTACTTC. This translates into CASSIPGQGSHEQYF.

The J gene is TRBJ1-2, the V gene TRBV24-1; no clear D gene. V shed 3 bases and J shed 8 bases, with 12 bases lying between them. Germline V lookup: CDR1 KGHDR, CDR2 SFDVKD. The CDR3 is made up of 13 amino acids. The CDR3 spells CATSDHSHQGYTF. CDR3 DNA sequence: TGTGCCACCAGTGATCACAGTCACCAAGGCTACACCTTC.

The chain joins TRBV29-1 to TRBJ2-1, with 7 bases aligning to TRBD2. The CDR3 length is 14 residues. The J segment lost 5 bases and the V segment lost 0 bases, leaving 4 bases of the junction unmatched. The germline V gene encodes CDR1 SQVTM and CDR2 ANQGSEA. CDR3 amino acids: CSVEEDREDNEQFF. In nucleotides, the CDR3 is TGCAGCGTTGAAGAAGATCGGGAGGACAATGAGCAGTTCTTC.

The gene calls are TRBV6-6 and TRBJ1-1; D remains ambiguous. Trimming pared 5 bases from V and 8 bases from J, leaving 6 bases between. Germline CDR1 and CDR2: MNHNY and SVGAGI (reference sequence). The length of the CDR3 is 10 residues. DNA for the CDR3: TGTGCCAGCAGTGATTTGGAAGCTTTCTTT. It specifies CASSDLEAFF.

The chain links TRBV15 to TRBJ2-1, with 9 nucleotides matching TRBD2. This CDR3 comprises 15 residues. Germline CDR1 LNHNV, CDR2 YYDKDF (reference sequence). The junction had 5 bases not matched to a gene; V was cut back by 1 base and J by 7 bases. CDR3 bases: TGTGCCACCAGCAGAGTTAGCGGGAGTGGAAATGAGCAGTTCTTC. As protein: CATSRVSGSGNEQFF. Together with reference TRBV15 and TRBJ2-1, the CDR3 gives the full variable domain: DAMVIQNPRYQVTQFGKPVTLSCSQTLNHNVMYWYQQKSSQAPKLLFHYYDKDFNNEADTPDNFQSRRPNTSFCFLDIRSPGLGDTAMYLCATSRVSGSGNEQFFGPGTRLTVL.

The rearrangement links TRBV6-2 or TRBV6-3 to TRBJ2-7, with 9 bases lining up with TRBD2. V shed 5 bases and J 7 bases; nucleotides not matched to a gene: 15. The V gene's germline CDR1 is MNHEY and CDR2 SVGEGT. The CDR3 length is 16 residues. The CDR3 is CASSADRTSEIWEQYF. The CDR3 bases are TGTGCCAGCAGTGCGGACCGGACTAGCGAAATTTGGGAGCAGTACTTC.

The rearrangement links TRBV5-1 to TRBJ2-7; unclear D gene. CDR3 length: 15 amino acids. V dropped 2 bases and J dropped 4 bases, with 16 bases sitting between them. Germline CDR1 reads SGHRS; CDR2 reads YFSETQ. In DNA form, the CDR3 reads TGCGCCAGCAGCTTCGAGGACCCCATGTCGTACGAGCAGTACTTC. This sequence encodes CASSFEDPMSYEQYF.

This clonotype was seen more than once but under ten times. This chain uses TRBV5-1 with TRBJ2-1; TRBD2 agrees at 8 bases. CDR1 is SGHRS and CDR2 is YFSETQ in the germline V gene. V was pared by 4 bases and J by 9 bases, with 15 bases of the junction left unmatched. CDR3 length equals 16 residues. The CDR3 loop is CASSEIAGLGPGEQFF. The CDR3 DNA reads TGCGCCAGCAGCGAAATAGCGGGACTGGGGCCGGGTGAGCAGTTCTTC.

The chain employs TRBV18 and TRBJ2-3, with 11 bases that match TRBD2. With V trimmed by 1 base and J by 3 bases, 3 bases remained unmatched. The CDR3 covers 16 residues. The germline CDR1 and CDR2 sequences are KGHSH and LQKENI. CDR3 protein: CASSPRLAGRTDTQYF. In DNA, the CDR3 is TGTGCCAGCTCACCACGACTAGCGGGACGGACAGATACGCAGTATTTT.

The chain couples TRBV20-1 to TRBJ2-2; TRBD2 agrees at 8 bases. The V gene end was trimmed by 0 bases and the J gene end by 3 bases; junction bases not matched to a gene: 9. Germline CDR1 is DFQATT and CDR2 is SNEGSKA (reference sequence). There are 17 residues in the CDR3. The DNA for the CDR3 is TGCAGTGCTAGAGATTCCCAGCGGGGGAGTTACACCGGGGAGCTGTTTTTT. Translated, it gives CSARDSQRGSYTGELFF.

This clonotype was observed many times. This chain uses TRBV7-3 with TRBJ2-2; TRBD1 aligns across 7 bases. The CDR3 has 19 amino acids. Germline trimming cut 1 base from V and 6 bases from J; bases unmatched to any gene: 17. CDR1 SGHTA and CDR2 FQGTGA come from the germline V gene. The CDR3 DNA reads TGTGCCAGCAGCTTAAGAGGACAGGCGGGCAAGTCGATGGCCGGGGAGCTGTTTTTT. Its translation is CASSLRGQAGKSMAGELFF. The full variable domain, in which reference TRBV7-3 and TRBJ2-2 provide the parts outside the CDR3, is GAGVSQTPSNKVTEKGKYVELRCDPISGHTALYWYRQSLGQGPEFLIYFQGTGAADDSGLPNDRFFAVRPEGSVSTLKIQRTERGDSAVYLCASSLRGQAGKSMAGELFFGEGSRLTVL.

This chain connects TRBV15 to TRBJ2-1; TRBD2 matches at 10 bases. V lost 3 bases and J lost 8; bases outside the gene matches: 7. This CDR3 region has 15 residues. CDR1 and CDR2 from the germline V gene are LNHNV and YYDKDF (reference sequence). The CDR3 spells CATSRTAGGSYEQFF. For the CDR3, the DNA is TGTGCCACCAGCAGGACAGCGGGGGGGTCCTATGAGCAGTTCTTC.

The rearrangement links TRBV12-3 or TRBV12-4 to TRBJ2-5; no reliable D call. This CDR3 contains 14 residues. Trimming cost V 6 bases and J 5 bases, with 16 bases left between them. The CDR3 DNA follows: TGTGCCAGCAGCTTCCACCTAGGGATGGAGACCCAGTACTTC. Residues: CASSFHLGMETQYF.

This clonotype was seen more than once but under ten times. V gene TRBV11-3 combines with J gene TRBJ2-2; TRBD1 agrees at 7 bases. V lost 4 bases, J lost 1 base, and 6 bases stayed unmatched. Germline CDR1 and CDR2: SGHNT and YENEEA. The CDR3 totals 16 residues. The CDR3 DNA is TGTGCCAGCAGCTCACTCGGACAGGTGAACACCGGGGAGCTGTTTTTT. Its protein is CASSSLGQVNTGELFF.

The rearrangement joins TRBV19 to TRBJ2-2; 8 bases align to TRBD1. CDR1 and CDR2 (germline): LNHDA, SQIVND (reference sequence). The junction had 9 bases not matched to a gene; V was cut back by 9 bases and J by 0 bases. This CDR3 contains 16 residues. DNA of the CDR3: TGTGCCAGCCGGACAGGGCCTCTTACGAACACCGGGGAGCTGTTTTTT. This encodes CASRTGPLTNTGELFF.

The chain carries TRBV20-1 and TRBJ2-3; 10 bases match TRBD1. Unmatched junction bases numbered 8, after V lost 3 bases and J lost 5 bases. This CDR3 comprises 15 residues. The germline V gene has CDR1 DFQATT and CDR2 SNEGSKA (reference sequence). CDR3 bases: TGCAGTGCTAGGGAGACAGGGGGCGCGTTAGATACGCAGTATTTT. It yields the protein CSARETGGALDTQYF.

J is TRBJ2-6 and V is TRBV24-1, with 11 nucleotides matching TRBD1. The CDR3 extends over 17 amino acids. Germline V CDR1 and CDR2: KGHDR, SFDVKD. J was trimmed by 2 bases and V by 4 bases; bases with no gene match: 3. The DNA of the CDR3 is TGTGCCACCAGTGACTCGGGACAGGGGGCTGGGGCCAACGTCCTGACTTTC. Translation gives CATSDSGQGAGANVLTF.